The text below deals with one TCR beta chain. Its antigen is currently unknown. Individual TCR cDNA molecules each bore their own unique molecular identifier. TCRdb used MiXCR to reprocess the 5' RACE reads, holding one entry per CDR3 protein. Of 40,000 to 45,000 distinct CDR3 sequences in the sample, over 6.5% are singletons; the top ten hold roughly 45%. The data derive from a study of spatial heterogeneity in lung cancer. Whole-study results and caveats: Tumor TCRs that were ubiquitous and expanded showed up in blood more at resection than follow-up.

Trimming stripped 3 bases from V and 2 bases from J, with 12 bases between. From germline, CDR1 is SGHNT and CDR2 YYREEE (reference sequence). The CDR3 covers 15 residues. Time point here: sample taken at primary tumor resection. Patients with untreated early-stage non-small cell lung cancer, numbering approximately 70, were the donors. The chain is built from TRBV5-4 and TRBJ2-1; possibly TRBD2 for D (6 bases). The sequence came from a female donor with early-stage non-small cell lung cancer. The specimen was PBMCs, collected at surgery. The CDR3 reads CASSSPGLPYNEQFF. The CDR3 DNA reads TGTGCCAGCAGCTCTCCGGGACTTCCCTACAATGAGCAGTTCTTC.